This T cell receptor (beta chain) derives from a study of early T cells in non-severe SARS-CoV-2 infection. Overall study: Chains from this unsorted whole-blood bulk RNA could not be paired.

A few counts support this clonotype. Its antigen remains unidentified. Findings of the study overall: VDJdb-based annotation leaned toward anti-spike CD8 responses and missed private and CD4 specificities.

Unique molecular identifiers were attached to individual cDNA molecules. Via MiXCR, TCRdb re-called the 5' RACE reads, giving one row per CDR3 protein. The sample lists tens of thousands of distinct CDR3 sequences, 4% to 5% occurring once. Trimming took off 7 bases at V and 5 bases at J, with 9 bases between the two ends. CDR3 length equals 13 residues. The TCR was taken from an adult who was a healthcare worker with PCR-confirmed SARS-CoV-2 infection or an uninfected control (not recorded which). The V call is TRBV12-3 or TRBV12-4, the J call TRBJ1-6; D is ambiguous. Sequenced sample: whole blood. This CDR3 reads CASKIQNNSPLHF. In DNA, the CDR3 is TGTGCCAGCAAGATACAGAATAATTCACCCCTCCACTTT.